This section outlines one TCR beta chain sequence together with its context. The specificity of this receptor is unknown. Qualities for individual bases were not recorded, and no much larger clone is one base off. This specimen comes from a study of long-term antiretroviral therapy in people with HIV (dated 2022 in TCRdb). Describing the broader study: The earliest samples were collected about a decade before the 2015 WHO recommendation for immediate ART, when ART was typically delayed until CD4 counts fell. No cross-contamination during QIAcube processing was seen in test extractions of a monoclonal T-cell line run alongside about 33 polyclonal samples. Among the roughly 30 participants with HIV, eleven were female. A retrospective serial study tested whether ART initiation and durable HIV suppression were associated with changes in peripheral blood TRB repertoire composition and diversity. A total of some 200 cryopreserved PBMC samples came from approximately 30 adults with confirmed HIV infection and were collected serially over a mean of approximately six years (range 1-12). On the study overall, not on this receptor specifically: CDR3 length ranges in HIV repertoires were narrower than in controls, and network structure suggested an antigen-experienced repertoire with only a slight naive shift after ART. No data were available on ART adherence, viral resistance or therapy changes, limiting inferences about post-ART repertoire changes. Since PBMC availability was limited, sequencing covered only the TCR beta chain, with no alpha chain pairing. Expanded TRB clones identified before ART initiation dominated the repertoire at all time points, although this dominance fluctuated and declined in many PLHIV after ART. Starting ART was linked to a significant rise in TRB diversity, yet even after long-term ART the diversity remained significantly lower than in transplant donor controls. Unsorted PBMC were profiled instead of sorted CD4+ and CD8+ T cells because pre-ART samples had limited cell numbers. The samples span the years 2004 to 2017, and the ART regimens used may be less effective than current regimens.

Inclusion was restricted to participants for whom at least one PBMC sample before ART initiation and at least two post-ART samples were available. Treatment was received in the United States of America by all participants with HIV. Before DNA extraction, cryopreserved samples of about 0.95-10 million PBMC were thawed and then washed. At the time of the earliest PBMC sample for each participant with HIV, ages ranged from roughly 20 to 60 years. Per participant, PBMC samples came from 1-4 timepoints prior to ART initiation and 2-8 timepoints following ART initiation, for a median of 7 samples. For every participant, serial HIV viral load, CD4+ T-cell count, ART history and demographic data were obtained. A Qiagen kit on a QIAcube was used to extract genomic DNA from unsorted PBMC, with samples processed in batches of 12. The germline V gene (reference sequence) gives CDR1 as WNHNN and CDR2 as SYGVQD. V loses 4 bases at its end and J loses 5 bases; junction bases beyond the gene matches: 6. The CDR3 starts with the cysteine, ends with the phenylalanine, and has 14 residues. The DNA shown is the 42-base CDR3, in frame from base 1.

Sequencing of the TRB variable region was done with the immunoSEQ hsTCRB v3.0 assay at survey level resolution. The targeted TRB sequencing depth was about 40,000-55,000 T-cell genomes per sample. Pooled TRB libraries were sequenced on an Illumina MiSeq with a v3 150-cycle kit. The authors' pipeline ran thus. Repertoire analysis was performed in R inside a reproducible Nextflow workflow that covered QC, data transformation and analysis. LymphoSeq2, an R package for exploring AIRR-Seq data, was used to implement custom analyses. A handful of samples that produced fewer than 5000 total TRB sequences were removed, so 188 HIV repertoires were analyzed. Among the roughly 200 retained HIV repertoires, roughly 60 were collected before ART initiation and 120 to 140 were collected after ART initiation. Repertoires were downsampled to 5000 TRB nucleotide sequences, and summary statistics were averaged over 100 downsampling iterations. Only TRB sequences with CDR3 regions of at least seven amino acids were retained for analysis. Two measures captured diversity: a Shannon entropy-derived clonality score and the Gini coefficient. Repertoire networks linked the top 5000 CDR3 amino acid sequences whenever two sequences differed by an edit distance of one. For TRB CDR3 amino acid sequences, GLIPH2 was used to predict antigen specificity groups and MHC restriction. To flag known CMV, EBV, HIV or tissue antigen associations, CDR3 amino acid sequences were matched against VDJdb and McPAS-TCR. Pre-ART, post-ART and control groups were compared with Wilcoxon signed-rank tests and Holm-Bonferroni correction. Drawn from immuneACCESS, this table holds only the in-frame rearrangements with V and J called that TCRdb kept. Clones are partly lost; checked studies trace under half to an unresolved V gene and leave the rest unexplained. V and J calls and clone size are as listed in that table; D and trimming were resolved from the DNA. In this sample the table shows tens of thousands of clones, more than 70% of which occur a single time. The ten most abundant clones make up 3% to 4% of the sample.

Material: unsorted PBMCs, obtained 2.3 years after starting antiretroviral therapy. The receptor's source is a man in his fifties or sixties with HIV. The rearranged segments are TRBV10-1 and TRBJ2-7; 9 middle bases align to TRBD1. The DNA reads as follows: TGCGCCAGCAGTGGGGGGACAGGGCGGAACGAGCAGTACTTC. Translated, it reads CASSGGTGRNEQYF.